This T cell receptor (beta chain) appears in the sequencing data of a study of blood T cell repertoires in COVID-19. Germline lookup yields CDR1 MDHEN and CDR2 SYDVKM. The CDR3 runs to 15 residues. V lost 4 bases to trimming and J lost 4 bases; unmatched junction nucleotides: 5. TCRdb's table, derived via immunoSEQ multiplex PCR, lists solely in-frame clones and lacks some. Of 140,000 to 150,000 clones listed, around 89% are singletons. This sequence joins TRBV28 and TRBJ2-1; 9 bases match TRBD1. Sequencing was performed on peripheral blood. The TCR was taken from a man aged 60 to 69 with active or convalescent COVID-19. DNA for the CDR3: TGTGCCAGCAGTTCTGGGACAGGGTATTACAATGAGCAGTTCTTC. It specifies CASSSGTGYYNEQFF.